This passage covers 8 T cell receptor beta chains from one sample sequenced in a study of cytomegalovirus exposure and HLA in healthy donors. In the PCR, 60 Vbeta and 13 Jbeta primers were used. Assay used: immunoSEQ multiplex PCR; TCRdb lists only in-frame clones, some missing. In the table there are about 98,000 clones, roughly 70% of which are singletons. The material sequenced was PBMCs. These receptors were collected from a male donor in good health and CMV-seronegative.

The rearrangement joins TRBV6-4 to TRBJ2-2; 8 bases agree with TRBD2. The junction had 0 bases not matched to a gene; V was cut back by 2 bases and J by 1 base. The CDR3 contains 15 residues. Germline CDR1 reads MRHNA; CDR2 reads SNTAGT. The CDR3 loop is CASSDLAGNTGELFF. The CDR3 bases are TGTGCCAGCAGTGACCTAGCGGGGAACACCGGGGAGCTGTTTTTT.

The chain recombines TRBV29-1 with TRBJ1-2; no clear D gene. Per germline, CDR1 SQVTM and CDR2 ANQGSEA. V was clipped by 5 bases and J by 0 bases, with 13 bases between them. There are 14 residues in the CDR3. CDR3 sequence (DNA): TGCAGCGTTCTTCCGGTGGGAGCTAACTATGGCTACACCTTC. This codes for CSVLPVGANYGYTF.

The rearrangement links TRBV5-6 to TRBJ2-7, with D possibly matching TRBD1 (5 bases). The CDR3 length is 14 residues. V gave up 2 bases and J gave up 1 base, with 10 bases separating them. Germline loops: CDR1 SGHDT, CDR2 YYEEEE. The CDR3 DNA is TGTGCCAGCAGCTTCCGACAGAAATCCTACGAGCAGTACTTC. It translates to CASSFRQKSYEQYF.

CDR3 amino acids: CASSLAGGEQFF. The CDR3 coding sequence is TGCGCCAGCAGCTTGGCGGGGGGTGAGCAGTTCTTC. The chain joins TRBV5-1 to TRBJ2-1; 7 nucleotides agree with TRBD2. CDR3 length: 12 amino acids. Germline V lookup: CDR1 SGHRS, CDR2 YFSETQ. The V gene end was trimmed by 0 bases and the J gene end by 9 bases; junction bases not matched to a gene: 0.

The chain joins TRBV6-1 to TRBJ2-2; TRBD2 agrees at 7 bases. V shed 6 bases, J shed 5 bases, and the junction held 9 bases outside the gene matches. The CDR3 is 15 amino acids. The germline V gene has CDR1 MNHNS and CDR2 SASEGT. The CDR3 DNA reads as TGTGCCAGCAGAGCTAGCGGAGCGGGGACCGGGGAGCTGTTTTTT. Its translation: CASRASGAGTGELFF.

The rearrangement links TRBV5-1 to TRBJ2-7, with 11 bases identical to TRBD2. The CDR3 covers 14 residues. Germline lookup yields CDR1 SGHRS and CDR2 YFSETQ. The V segment lost 4 bases and the J segment 4 bases; nucleotides outside the gene matches: 4. CDR3 in DNA: TGCGCCAGCAGCGCCGTAGCGGGAGGGTACGAGCAGTACTTC. This codes for CASSAVAGGYEQYF.

CDR3 sequence (DNA): TGCAGCGTTGAAGTGGCCAGTCAAGAGACCCAGTACTTC. It yields the protein CSVEVASQETQYF. The rearrangement joins TRBV29-1 to TRBJ2-5; D is uncertain. There are 13 residues in the CDR3. V lost 1 base and J 2 bases, leaving 8 bases between the germline ends. The germline V gene has CDR1 SQVTM and CDR2 ANQGSEA.

The genes are TRBV5-6 and TRBJ2-1, with a possible D match to TRBD1 (6 bases). V was trimmed by 4 bases and J by 4 bases, leaving 21 bases between them. Per germline, CDR1 SGHDT and CDR2 YYEEEE. This CDR3 is built from 17 residues. CDR3 DNA: TGTGCCAGCAGCCGGCAGGGGATGTCGGTCTTATACAATGAGCAGTTCTTC. Encoded protein: CASSRQGMSVLYNEQFF.